This TCR beta chain was recorded in a study of glioma-infiltrating T cells after dendritic cell vaccination. Across the whole study: Autologous tumor lysate was loaded overnight onto monocyte-derived dendritic cells grown 7 to 8 days with IL-4 and GM-CSF. Patients received three intradermal dendritic cell vaccine injections at biweekly intervals.

Up to about 2 ug genomic DNA was used for TCRB CDR3 amplification. Sequencing used immunoSEQ multiplex PCR; TCRdb keeps in-frame clones, though not all of them. The sample records 50,000 to 55,000 clones, approximately 91% being singletons. Indicated time point: after dendritic cell vaccination, including at tumor progression/relapse. Study findings and constraints: Higher TCR clonality did not directly relate to longer survival.

A remark on this clone: Its specificity is not known.

This receptor was identified in a human donor with glioblastoma. Source: blood, taken after dendritic cell vaccination.

For the CDR3, the DNA is TGTGCCAGCAGTATAAGCTTACGCACCTCGACTGGATTTGGTTTCTCCTACGAGCAGTACTTC. Protein sequence: CASSISLRTSTGFGFSYEQYF. V gene TRBV27 combines with J gene TRBJ2-7; no clear D gene. The V gene's germline CDR1 is MNHEY and CDR2 SMNVEV (reference sequence). The ends were cut back, 5 bases at V and 0 bases at J, with 32 bases in the middle. The length of the CDR3 is 21 residues.